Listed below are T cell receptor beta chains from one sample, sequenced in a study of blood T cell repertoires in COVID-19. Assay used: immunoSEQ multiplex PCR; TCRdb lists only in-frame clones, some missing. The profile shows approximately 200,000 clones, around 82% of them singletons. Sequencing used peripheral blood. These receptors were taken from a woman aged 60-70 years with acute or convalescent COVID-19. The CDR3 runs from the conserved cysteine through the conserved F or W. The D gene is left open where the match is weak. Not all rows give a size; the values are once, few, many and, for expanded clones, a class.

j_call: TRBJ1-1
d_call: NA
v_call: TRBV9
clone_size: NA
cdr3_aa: CASSVYSNTEAFF
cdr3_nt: TGTGCCAGCAGCGTCTATTCGAACACTGAAGCTTTCTTT

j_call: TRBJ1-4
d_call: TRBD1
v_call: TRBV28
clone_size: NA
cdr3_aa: CASSSGQGAEKLFF
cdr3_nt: TGTGCCAGCAGTTCGGGACAGGGCGCTGAAAAACTGTTTTTT

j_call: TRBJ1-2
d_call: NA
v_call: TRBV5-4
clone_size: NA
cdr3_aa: CASSLTDLYGYTF
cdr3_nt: TGTGCCAGCAGCCTGACAGATCTCTATGGCTACACCTTC

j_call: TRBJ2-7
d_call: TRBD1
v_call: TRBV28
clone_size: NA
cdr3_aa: CASRGDRAFGYEQYF
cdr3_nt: TGTGCCAGCAGAGGGGACAGGGCGTTCGGTTACGAGCAGTACTTC

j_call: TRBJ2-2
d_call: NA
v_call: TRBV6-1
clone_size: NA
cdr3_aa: CASSEQITFRAGELFF
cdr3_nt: TGTGCCAGCAGTGAGCAAATAACTTTCAGGGCCGGGGAGCTGTTTTTT

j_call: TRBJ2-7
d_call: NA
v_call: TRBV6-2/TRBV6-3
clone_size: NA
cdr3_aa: CASSYSGDIPNEQYF
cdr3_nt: TGTGCCAGCAGTTACTCAGGCGACATCCCCAACGAGCAGTACTTC

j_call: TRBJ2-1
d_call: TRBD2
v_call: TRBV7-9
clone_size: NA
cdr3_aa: CASSLGSGGGIEQFF
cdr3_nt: TGTGCCAGCAGCTTAGGCTCGGGCGGGGGGATTGAGCAGTTCTTC

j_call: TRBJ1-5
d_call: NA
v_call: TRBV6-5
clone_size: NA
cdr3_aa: CASSRGGQPQHF
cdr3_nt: TGTGCCAGCAGCAGGGGCGGACAGCCCCAGCATTTT

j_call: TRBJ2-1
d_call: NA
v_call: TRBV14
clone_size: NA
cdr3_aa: CASSQVRTTVYNEQFF
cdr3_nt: TGTGCCAGCAGCCAAGTCCGAACGACAGTATACAATGAGCAGTTCTTC

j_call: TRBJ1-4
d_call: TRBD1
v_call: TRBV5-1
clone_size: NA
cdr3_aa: CASSWTGSNEKLFF
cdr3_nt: TGCGCCAGCAGTTGGACAGGGAGTAATGAAAAACTGTTTTTT

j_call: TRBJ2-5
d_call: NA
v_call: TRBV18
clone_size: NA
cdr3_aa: CASSSQKWAAQETQYF
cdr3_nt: TGTGCCAGCTCATCACAGAAATGGGCAGCTCAAGAGACCCAGTACTTC

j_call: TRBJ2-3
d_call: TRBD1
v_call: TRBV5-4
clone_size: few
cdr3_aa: CASSPGRGPGTDTQYF
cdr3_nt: TGTGCCAGCAGCCCCGGAAGGGGGCCTGGCACAGATACGCAGTATTTT

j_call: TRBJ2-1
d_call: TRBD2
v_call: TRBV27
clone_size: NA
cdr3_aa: CASSWGGSSYNEQFF
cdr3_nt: TGTGCCAGCAGTTGGGGGGGGTCCTCCTACAATGAGCAGTTCTTC

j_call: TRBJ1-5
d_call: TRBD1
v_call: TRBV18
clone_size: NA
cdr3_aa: CASSPGTGNNQPQHF
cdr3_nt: TGTGCCAGCTCCCCTGGGACAGGCAATAATCAGCCCCAGCATTTT

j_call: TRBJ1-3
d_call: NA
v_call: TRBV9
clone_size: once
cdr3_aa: CASSAKDRPGSGNTIYF
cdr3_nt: TGTGCCAGCAGCGCGAAGGACAGACCAGGCTCTGGAAACACCATATATTTT

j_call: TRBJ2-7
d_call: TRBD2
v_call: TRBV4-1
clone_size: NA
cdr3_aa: CASSQGSGGAYEQYF
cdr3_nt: TGCGCCAGCAGCCAAGGGAGCGGGGGGGCCTACGAGCAGTACTTC

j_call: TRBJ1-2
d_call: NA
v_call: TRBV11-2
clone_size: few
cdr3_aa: CASSLSRTSIYGYTF
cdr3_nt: TGTGCCAGCAGCCTATCGCGGACAAGTATATATGGCTACACCTTC

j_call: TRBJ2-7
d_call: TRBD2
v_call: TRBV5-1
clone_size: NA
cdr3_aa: CASSSLRGGGTYEQYF
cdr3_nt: TGCGCCAGCAGCTCGCTCCGTGGCGGGGGAACCTACGAGCAGTACTTC

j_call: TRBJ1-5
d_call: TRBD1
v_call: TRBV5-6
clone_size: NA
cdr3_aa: CASSLGGTGGQPQHF
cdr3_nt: TGTGCCAGCAGCTTGGGCGGGACAGGGGGTCAGCCCCAGCATTTT

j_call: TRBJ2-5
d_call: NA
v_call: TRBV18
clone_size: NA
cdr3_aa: CASSPTGRETQYF
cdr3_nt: TGTGCCAGCTCACCAACAGGGCGAGAGACCCAGTACTTC

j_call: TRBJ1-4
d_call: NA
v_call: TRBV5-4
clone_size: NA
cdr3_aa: CARQRGGLDEKLFF
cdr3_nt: TGTGCCAGACAGAGGGGGGGGCTCGATGAAAAACTGTTTTTT

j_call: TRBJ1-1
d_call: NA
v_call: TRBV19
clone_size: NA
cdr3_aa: CASTQGGFNTEAFF
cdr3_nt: TGTGCCAGTACCCAGGGTGGTTTCAACACTGAAGCTTTCTTT

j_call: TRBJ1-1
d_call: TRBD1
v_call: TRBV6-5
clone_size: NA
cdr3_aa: CASSNRGRDTEAFF
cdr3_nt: TGTGCCAGCAGTAACAGGGGCCGGGACACTGAAGCTTTCTTT

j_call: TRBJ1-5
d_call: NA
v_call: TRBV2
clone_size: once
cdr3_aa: CASSGQWQHF
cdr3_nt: TGTGCCAGCAGTGGACAGTGGCAGCATTTT

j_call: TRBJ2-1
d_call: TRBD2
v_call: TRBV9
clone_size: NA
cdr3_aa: CASSPGLGRNEQFF
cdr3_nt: TGTGCCAGCAGCCCCGGACTAGGGAGGAATGAGCAGTTCTTC

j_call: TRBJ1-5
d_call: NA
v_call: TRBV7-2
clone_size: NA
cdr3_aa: CASSLVGSGDQPQHF
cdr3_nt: TGTGCCAGCAGCTTAGTTGGGTCAGGGGATCAGCCCCAGCATTTT

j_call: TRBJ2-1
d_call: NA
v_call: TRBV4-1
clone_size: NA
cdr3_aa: CASSQASGEQFF
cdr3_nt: TGCGCCAGCAGCCAAGCATCAGGTGAGCAGTTCTTC

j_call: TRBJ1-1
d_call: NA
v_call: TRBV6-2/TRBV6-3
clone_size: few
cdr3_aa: CASSRPGLNTEAFF
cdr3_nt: TGTGCCAGCAGCCGTCCAGGGTTAAACACTGAAGCTTTCTTT

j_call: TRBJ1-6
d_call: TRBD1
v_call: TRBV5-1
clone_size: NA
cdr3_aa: CASSLGDRAALNSPLHF
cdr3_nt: TGCGCCAGCAGCTTGGGGGACAGGGCCGCCCTAAATTCACCCCTCCACTTT

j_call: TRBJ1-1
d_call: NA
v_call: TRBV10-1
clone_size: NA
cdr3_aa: CASSERGGVAGLLGNTEAFF
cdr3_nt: TGCGCCAGCAGTGAGCGGGGGGGAGTGGCAGGCCTCCTGGGGAACACTGAAGCTTTCTTT

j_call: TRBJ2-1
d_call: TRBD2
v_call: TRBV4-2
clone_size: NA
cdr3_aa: CASSQVSGGAYNEQFF
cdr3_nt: TGTGCCAGCAGCCAAGTTAGCGGGGGGGCTTACAATGAGCAGTTCTTC

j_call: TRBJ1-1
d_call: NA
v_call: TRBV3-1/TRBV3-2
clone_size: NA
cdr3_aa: CASSQVAGEHTEAFF
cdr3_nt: TGTGCCAGCAGCCAAGTCGCAGGGGAGCACACTGAAGCTTTCTTT

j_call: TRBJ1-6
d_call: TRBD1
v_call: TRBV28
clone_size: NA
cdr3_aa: CASGDSYNSPLHF
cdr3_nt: TGTGCCAGTGGGGACAGTTATAATTCACCCCTCCACTTT

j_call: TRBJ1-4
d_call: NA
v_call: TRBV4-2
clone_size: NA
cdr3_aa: CASSQVDRDNEKLFF
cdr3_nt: TGTGCCAGCAGCCAAGTTGACAGAGATAATGAAAAACTGTTTTTT

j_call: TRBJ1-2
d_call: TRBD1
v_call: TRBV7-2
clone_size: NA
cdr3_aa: CASSPTGQGIYGYTF
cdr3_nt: TGTGCCAGCAGCCCCACCGGACAGGGAATCTATGGCTACACCTTC

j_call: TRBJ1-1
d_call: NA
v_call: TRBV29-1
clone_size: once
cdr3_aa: CSVTRGMNTEAFF
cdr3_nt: TGCAGCGTTACCAGGGGCATGAACACTGAAGCTTTCTTT